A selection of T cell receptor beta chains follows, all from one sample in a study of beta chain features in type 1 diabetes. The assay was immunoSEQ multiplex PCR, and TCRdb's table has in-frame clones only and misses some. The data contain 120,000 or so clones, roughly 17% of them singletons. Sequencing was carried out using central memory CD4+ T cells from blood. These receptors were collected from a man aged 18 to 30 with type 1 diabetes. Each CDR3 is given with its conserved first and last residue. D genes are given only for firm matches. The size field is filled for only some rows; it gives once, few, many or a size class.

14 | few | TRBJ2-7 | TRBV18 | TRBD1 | CASSRGQSSYEQYF | TGTGCCAGCTCCAGGGGACAGAGCTCTTACGAGCAGTACTTC
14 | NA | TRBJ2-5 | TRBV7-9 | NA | CASSLVVTSSAQYF | TGTGCCAGCAGCTTAGTAGTGACATCCAGTGCCCAGTACTTC
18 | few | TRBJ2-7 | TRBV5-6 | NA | CASSLDSYGGRGSYEQYF | TGTGCCAGCAGCTTGGATAGTTACGGCGGAAGGGGATCCTACGAGCAGTACTTC
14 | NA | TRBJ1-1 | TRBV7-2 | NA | CASRPSRDISEAFF | TGTGCCAGCAGGCCAAGTAGGGATATAAGTGAAGCTTTCTTT
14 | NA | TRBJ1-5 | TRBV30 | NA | CAWATGTLNQPQHF | TGTGCCTGGGCCACCGGGACTCTCAATCAGCCCCAGCATTTT
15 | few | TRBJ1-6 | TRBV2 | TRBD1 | CASSEQGADNSPLHF | TGTGCCAGCAGTGAACAGGGGGCGGATAATTCACCCCTCCACTTT
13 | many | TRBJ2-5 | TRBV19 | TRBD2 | CASSLGLEETQYF | TGTGCCAGTAGTTTGGGACTAGAAGAGACCCAGTACTTC
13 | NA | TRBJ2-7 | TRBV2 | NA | CASSRQTVYEQYF | TGTGCCAGCTCCCGTCAGACAGTCTACGAGCAGTACTTC
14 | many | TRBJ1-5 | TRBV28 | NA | CASSRVDGNQPQHF | TGTGCCAGCAGTAGGGTGGACGGCAATCAGCCCCAGCATTTT
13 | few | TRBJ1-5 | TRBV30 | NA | CAWSGRGAQPQHF | TGTGCCTGGAGTGGACGAGGGGCTCAGCCCCAGCATTTT
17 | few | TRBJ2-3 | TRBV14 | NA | CASSRVPTGTSTDTQYF | TGTGCCAGCAGCCGCGTACCCACAGGGACTAGCACAGATACGCAGTATTTT
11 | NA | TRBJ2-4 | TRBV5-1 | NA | CASRQENIQYF | TGCGCCAGCCGACAGGAAAACATTCAGTACTTC
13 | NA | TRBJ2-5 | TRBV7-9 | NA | CASSPLGLTTQYF | TGTGCCAGCAGCCCCCTTGGACTAACCACCCAGTACTTC
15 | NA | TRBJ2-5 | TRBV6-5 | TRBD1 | CASSLQGASASAQYF | TGTGCCAGCAGTCTCCAGGGGGCGTCAGCGTCGGCCCAGTACTTC
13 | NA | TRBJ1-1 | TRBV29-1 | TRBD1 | CSVGRGSNTEAFF | TGCAGCGTTGGCAGGGGGTCGAACACTGAAGCTTTCTTT
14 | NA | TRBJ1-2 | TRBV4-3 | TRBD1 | CASSPGTGEYGYTF | TGCGCCAGCAGCCCCGGGACAGGGGAATATGGCTACACCTTC
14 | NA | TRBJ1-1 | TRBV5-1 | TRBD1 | CASSIQGRNTEAFF | TGCGCCAGCAGCATACAGGGGAGAAACACTGAAGCTTTCTTT
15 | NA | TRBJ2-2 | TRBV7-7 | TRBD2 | CASSLPGLNTGELFF | TGTGCTAGCAGCCTACCGGGACTAAACACCGGGGAGCTGTTTTTT
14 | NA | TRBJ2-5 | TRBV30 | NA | CAWRRGLPAETQYF | TGTGCCTGGAGGCGGGGGCTCCCAGCCGAGACCCAGTACTTC
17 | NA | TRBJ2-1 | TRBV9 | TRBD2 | CASSPGGTSGGSGQQFF | TGTGCCAGCAGCCCCGGCGGGACTAGCGGGGGGTCCGGCCAGCAGTTCTTC
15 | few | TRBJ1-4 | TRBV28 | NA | CASSPGGGAREKLFF | TGTGCCAGCAGCCCGGGCGGGGGGGCTAGGGAAAAACTGTTTTTT
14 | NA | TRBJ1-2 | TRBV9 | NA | CASSVGRGEGGYTF | TGTGCCAGCAGCGTAGGCAGGGGCGAGGGTGGCTACACCTTC
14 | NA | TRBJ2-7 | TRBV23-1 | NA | CASSLKVYSYEQYF | TGCGCCAGCAGTCTTAAGGTTTACTCCTACGAGCAGTACTTC
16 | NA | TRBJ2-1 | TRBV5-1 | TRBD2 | CASSLGPAGGDNEQFF | TGCGCCAGCAGCTTGGGCCCAGCGGGAGGGGACAATGAGCAGTTCTTC
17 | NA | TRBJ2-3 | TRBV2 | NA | CASSEAGSWQYTDTQYF | TGTGCCAGCAGTGAAGCGGGCTCCTGGCAATACACAGATACGCAGTATTTT
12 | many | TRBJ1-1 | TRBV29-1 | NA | CSVDRVNTEAFF | TGCAGCGTTGACCGGGTGAACACTGAAGCTTTCTTT
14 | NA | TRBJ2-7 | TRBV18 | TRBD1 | CASSPRQGSHEQYF | TGTGCCAGCTCACCACGACAGGGGTCCCACGAGCAGTACTTC
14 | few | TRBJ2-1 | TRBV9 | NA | CASSVESGRNEQFF | TGTGCCAGCAGCGTTGAATCTGGCAGAAATGAGCAGTTCTTC
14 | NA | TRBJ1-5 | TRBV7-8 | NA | CASSFGQAGEPQHF | TGTGCCAGCAGCTTCGGGCAGGCCGGGGAACCCCAGCATTTT
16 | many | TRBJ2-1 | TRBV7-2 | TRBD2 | CASSPRGTSGRHEQFF | TGTGCCAGCAGCCCCCGCGGGACTAGCGGGAGGCATGAGCAGTTCTTC
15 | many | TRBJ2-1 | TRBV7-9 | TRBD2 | CASSTSATSGDEQFF | TGTGCCAGCAGTACTTCCGCGACTAGCGGAGATGAGCAGTTCTTC
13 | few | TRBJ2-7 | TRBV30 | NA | CAWSVKGPPEQYF | TGTGCCTGGAGTGTTAAAGGGCCCCCCGAGCAGTACTTC
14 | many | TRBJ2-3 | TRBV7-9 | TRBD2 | CASSFSGGTDTQYF | TGTGCCAGCAGCTTTAGCGGGGGCACAGATACGCAGTATTTT
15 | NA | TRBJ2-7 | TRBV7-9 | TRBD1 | CASSPLTGGYYEQYF | TGTGCCAGCAGCCCCTTGACAGGGGGCTACTACGAGCAGTACTTC
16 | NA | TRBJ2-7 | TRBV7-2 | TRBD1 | CASSLRHRQGPDEQYF | TGTGCCAGCAGCCTCCGGCATCGACAGGGCCCCGACGAGCAGTACTTC
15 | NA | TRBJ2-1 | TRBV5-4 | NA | CASSPTRMGYNEQFF | TGTGCCAGCAGCCCTACTAGAATGGGCTACAATGAGCAGTTCTTC
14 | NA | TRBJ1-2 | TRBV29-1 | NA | CSVEYRDLNYGYTF | TGCAGCGTTGAGTACAGGGACCTTAACTATGGCTACACCTTC
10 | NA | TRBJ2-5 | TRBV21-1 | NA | CASSRKTQYF | TGTGCCAGCAGTAGAAAGACCCAGTACTTC
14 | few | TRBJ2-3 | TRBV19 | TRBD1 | CASSPTGSTDTQYF | TGTGCCAGTAGCCCGACAGGGAGCACAGATACGCAGTATTTT
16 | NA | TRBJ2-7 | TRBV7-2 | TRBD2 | CASSLEGSGIPYEQYF | TGTGCCAGCAGCTTAGAGGGGAGCGGGATCCCCTACGAGCAGTACTTC
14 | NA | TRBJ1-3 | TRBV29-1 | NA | CSVTTGTLGNTIYF | TGCAGCGTCACGACCGGGACACTTGGAAACACCATATATTTT
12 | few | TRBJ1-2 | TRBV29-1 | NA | CSVSGQNYGYTF | TGCAGCGTGTCCGGGCAGAACTATGGCTACACCTTC
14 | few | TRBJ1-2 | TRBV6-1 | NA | CASSEAPGPYGYTF | TGTGCCAGCAGTGAAGCCCCAGGGCCCTATGGCTACACCTTC
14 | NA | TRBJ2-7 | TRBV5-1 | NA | CASSFSIGQYEQYF | TGCGCCAGCAGCTTCTCGATTGGGCAGTACGAGCAGTACTTC
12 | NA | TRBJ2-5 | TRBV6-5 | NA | CASSYSGETQYF | TGTGCCAGCAGTTACTCGGGGGAGACCCAGTACTTC
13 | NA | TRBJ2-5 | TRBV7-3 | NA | CASSPSGEETQYF | TGTGCCAGCAGCCCGAGTGGGGAAGAGACCCAGTACTTC
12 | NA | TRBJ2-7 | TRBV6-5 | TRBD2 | CASKGLADGWYF | TGTGCCAGCAAAGGACTAGCAGATGGATGGTACTTC
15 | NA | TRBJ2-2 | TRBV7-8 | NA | CASSLSQGGTGELFF | TGTGCCAGCAGCTTGTCACAGGGCGGCACCGGGGAGCTGTTTTTT
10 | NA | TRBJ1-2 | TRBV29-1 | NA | CSVEQYGYTF | TGCAGCGTTGAGCAATATGGCTACACCTTC
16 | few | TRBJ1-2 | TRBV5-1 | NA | CASSSSGGDTIYGYTF | TGCGCCAGCAGCTCGTCCGGGGGAGATACCATTTATGGCTACACCTTC
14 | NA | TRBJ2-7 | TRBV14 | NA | CASSLDGSSYEQYF | TGTGCCAGCAGCTTAGACGGGAGCTCCTACGAGCAGTACTTC
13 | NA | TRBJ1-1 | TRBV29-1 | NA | CSGSTGLGTEAFF | TGCAGCGGAAGTACCGGACTGGGAACTGAAGCTTTCTTT
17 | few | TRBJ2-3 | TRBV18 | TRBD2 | CASSLSVPSGQTDTQYF | TGTGCCAGCTCACTAAGCGTTCCTAGCGGGCAAACAGATACGCAGTATTTT
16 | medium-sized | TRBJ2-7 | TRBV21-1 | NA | CASFHPGPLSSYEQYF | TGTGCCAGCTTTCATCCGGGACCGCTAAGCTCCTACGAGCAGTACTTC
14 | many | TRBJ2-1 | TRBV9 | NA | CASSGTGPLGEQFF | TGTGCCAGCAGCGGGACGGGCCCCCTGGGTGAGCAGTTCTTC
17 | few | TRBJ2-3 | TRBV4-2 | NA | CASSQDEQTLSTDTQYF | TGTGCCAGCAGCCAAGACGAGCAGACCCTTAGCACAGATACGCAGTATTTT
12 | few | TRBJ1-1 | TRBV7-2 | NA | CASSRQGTEAFF | TGTGCCAGCAGCCGGCAGGGAACTGAAGCTTTCTTT
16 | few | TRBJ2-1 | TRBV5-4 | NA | CASSQAKGAGLNEQFF | TGTGCCAGCAGCCAGGCTAAGGGCGCGGGGCTCAATGAGCAGTTCTTC
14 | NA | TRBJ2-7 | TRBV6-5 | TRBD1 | CASSEMTGEYEQYF | TGTGCCAGCAGTGAGATGACAGGGGAATACGAGCAGTACTTC
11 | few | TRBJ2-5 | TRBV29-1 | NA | CSVVGQETQYF | TGCAGCGTTGTGGGCCAAGAGACCCAGTACTTC